The 9 T cell receptor beta chains below come from one sample, sequenced in a study of molecular identifiers for immune sequencing clone quantification. TCRdb reanalysed the PCR reads using MiXCR and keeps one entry per CDR3 protein. The table records some 89,000 distinct CDR3 sequences, 20% to 25% of them present only once. Sequencing input: naive CD8+ T cells from blood, with Jurkat cell RNA spiked in. Subset given: FACS-sorted CD8+CD4-CCR7+CD45RA+ naive T cells. Source of these receptors: a human donor in good health. Some libraries in this study had Jurkat cell RNA spiked in.

In this sample, this clonotype turned up a few times. The chain recombines TRBV4-2 with TRBJ2-2; the D gene is possibly TRBD1 (6 bases). CDR3 length equals 16 residues. V was clipped by 1 base and J by 3 bases, with 12 bases between them. Germline CDR1 LGHNA, CDR2 YNFKEQ. CDR3 coding DNA: TGTGCCAGCAGCCAAGTGGGGACAACCTACACCGGGGAGCTGTTTTTT. It specifies CASSQVGTTYTGELFF.

Points on this clonotype: One end of the junction varies from germline; a read error may be responsible. CDR3 amino acids: CASSVQGTITGEPFF. Written as DNA, the CDR3 is TGTGCCAGCAGCGTCCAGGGTACGATTACCGGGGAGCCGTTTTTT. The chain has TRBV9 and TRBJ2-2; D is perhaps TRBD1 or TRBD2 (5 bases each). CDR3 length: 15 residues. Germline V CDR1 and CDR2: SGDLS, YYNGEE. Supplemented by reference TRBV9 and TRBJ2-2, the full variable domain reads DSGVTQTPKHLITATGQRVTLRCSPRSGDLSVYWYQQSLDQGLQFLIQYYNGEERAKGNILERFSAQQFPDLHSELNLSSLELGDSALYFCASSVQGTITGEPFFGEGSRLTVL.

This clonotype showed up just once. One base away lies a much larger clone, so this may be a sequencing read error. The V call is TRBV5-6, the J call TRBJ2-2; D is unclear. Trimming took 2 bases from V and 7 from J, leaving 9 bases between them. The CDR3 spans 13 residues. CDR1 and CDR2 (germline): SGHDT, YYEEEE. Written as DNA, the CDR3 is TGTGCCAGCAGCTTTGGAAGCGTCGGGGAGCTGTTTTTT. This encodes CASSFGSVGELFF.

At least ten counts were recorded for this clonotype. The chain recombines TRBV11-2 with TRBJ2-3; no reliable D call. V was pared by 1 base and J by 4 bases, with 3 bases between. This CDR3 is built from 12 residues. Germline-derived CDR1 and CDR2 are SGHAT and FQNNGV. The CDR3 sequence: CASSLVADTQYF. In nucleotides, the CDR3 is TGTGCCAGCAGCTTAGTGGCAGATACGCAGTATTTT.

With respect to this clonotype: A read error is likely, as this CDR3 ends without the conserved phenylalanine or tryptophan. The rearrangement uses TRBV29-1 and TRBJ1-3, with 9 bases matching TRBD1. Germline CDR1 and CDR2: SQVTM and ANQGSEA. J lost 2 bases, V lost 0 bases, and 5 bases had no gene match. The CDR3 is made up of 16 amino acids. The DNA of the CDR3 is TGCAGCGTTGAAGATCGAAGGGACAGGGCTGGAAACACCATATATCTT. Protein: CSVEDRRDRAGNTIYL.

About this clonotype: A much bigger clone sits one base away, suggesting this may be a read error. CDR3 sequence: CATSRDWVNTAAFF. CDR3 coding DNA: TGTGCCACCAGCAGAGATTGGGTGAACACTGCAGCTTTCTTT. The chain employs TRBV15 and TRBJ1-1; D unresolved. This CDR3 is built from 14 residues. Germline assignment: CDR1 LNHNV and CDR2 YYDKDF (reference sequence).

The rearrangement links TRBV7-3 to TRBJ2-1; 9 positions agree with TRBD2. V was clipped by 3 bases and J by 4 bases; unmatched bases: 4. Per the germline V gene, CDR1 is SGHTA and CDR2 is FQGTGA. The CDR3 sequence is 15 residues long. The CDR3 coding sequence is TGTGCCAGCAGCTTGTCGAGCGGGGGGTACAATGAGCAGTTCTTC. It specifies CASSLSSGGYNEQFF.

This clonotype came up many times. V gene TRBV11-2 combines with J gene TRBJ2-7, with D hard to call. Trimming took off 3 bases at V and 1 base at J, with 7 bases between the two ends. There are 13 residues in the CDR3. CDR1 and CDR2 (germline): SGHAT, FQNNGV. The CDR3 DNA follows: TGTGCCAGCAGCTTGGGCAGATCCTACGAGCAGTACTTC. As protein: CASSLGRSYEQYF.

In this sample, this clonotype turned up a few times. The germline gene is not matched at one end of the junction; a read error may be the cause. V usage is TRBV7-2 and J usage is TRBJ2-1; D possibly corresponds to TRBD2 (6 bases). The CDR3 loop spans 14 amino acids. Per germline, CDR1 SGHTA and CDR2 FQGNSA. This chain's CDR3 is CASSLGNGLAFKVF. The CDR3 DNA reads TGTGCCAGCAGCTTAGGTAATGGGCTAGCGTTTAAGGTCTTC.